Each of the 16 T cell receptor beta chains below was sequenced from the same sample in a study of CD8+ T cells in alopecia areata. Following RNA extraction, reverse transcription yielded cDNA that acted as the sequencing template. Measured with immunoSEQ multiplex PCR; TCRdb has only the in-frame clones, and not every one. The sample holds 200,000 or so clones, 50% to 60% seen once. The source material was CD4+ T cells sorted from blood, sampled at week 0. These receptors all come from a human donor with alopecia areata.

The rearrangement uses TRBV30 and TRBJ2-1, with a weak D call TRBD2 (6 bases). CDR3 size: 10 residues. Germline CDR1 reads GTSNPN; CDR2 reads SVGIG (reference sequence). V dropped 5 bases and J dropped 11 bases, with 10 bases sitting between them. CDR3 sequence: CAWGGRKQFF. In nucleotides, the CDR3 is TGTGCCTGGGGTGGGAGGAAGCAGTTCTTC.

V gene TRBV2 combines with J gene TRBJ1-5; tentative D call: TRBD1 (6 bases). Trimming stripped 4 bases from V and 5 bases from J, with 15 bases between. Germline CDR1 is SNHLY and CDR2 is FYNNEI. This CDR3 region has 15 residues. The DNA of the CDR3 is TGTGCCAGCAGTGCGCCGACAGGCAGGTATCAGCCCCAGCATTTT. Encoded protein: CASSAPTGRYQPQHF.

V is TRBV6-5 and J is TRBJ2-1; no clear D gene. Deletions cut 4 bases from V and 0 bases from J, with 13 bases between. The CDR3 runs to 16 residues. The germline V gene has CDR1 MNHEY and CDR2 SVGAGI. The CDR3 DNA is TGTGCCAGCAGTTCCATTCCGGTTAGCTCCTACAATGAGCAGTTCTTC. Translation: CASSSIPVSSYNEQFF.

This chain uses TRBV5-1 with TRBJ2-1, with D possibly called TRBD1 or TRBD2 (5 bases each). Germline CDR1 is SGHRS and CDR2 is YFSETQ. CDR3 length: 14 amino acids. The V and J ends lost 0 bases and 9 bases respectively, with 13 bases between them. DNA of the CDR3: TGCGCCAGCAGCTTGGTTCTGTCCGGGACTGAGCAGTTCTTC. Its protein is CASSLVLSGTEQFF.

The CDR3: CASSYSERSTDTQYF. CDR3 nucleotide sequence: TGTGCCAGCAGTTACTCGGAGCGGAGCACAGATACGCAGTATTTT. This rearrangement joins TRBV6-5 to TRBJ2-3, with D tentatively TRBD2 (5 bases). V dropped 0 bases and J dropped 0 bases, with 7 bases sitting between them. The germline V gene encodes CDR1 MNHEY and CDR2 SVGAGI. The CDR3 is 15 residues long.

The V call is TRBV6-5, the J call TRBJ2-3; D is unclear. V lost 3 bases and J lost 2, with 9 bases in between. This CDR3 spans 14 amino acids. Per germline, CDR1 MNHEY and CDR2 SVGAGI. The CDR3: CASSYWQNTDTQYF. CDR3 sequence (DNA): TGTGCCAGCAGTTATTGGCAGAACACAGATACGCAGTATTTT.

This sequence joins TRBV29-1 and TRBJ2-1, with D tentatively TRBD1 or TRBD2 (6 bases each). The CDR3 is made up of 13 amino acids. Trimming shortened V by 4 bases and J by 9 bases, and 16 bases separated the two germline ends. From germline, CDR1 is SQVTM and CDR2 ANQGSEA. The CDR3 is CSVAMRLGGEQFF. In DNA form, the CDR3 reads TGCAGCGTTGCAATGAGACTAGGGGGTGAGCAGTTCTTC.

This clone showed up just once. V usage is TRBV4-1 and J usage is TRBJ2-3; D possibly uses TRBD1 or TRBD2 (5 bases each). This CDR3 comprises 17 residues. Germline CDR1 and CDR2: MGHRA and YSYEKL. V was shortened by 0 bases and J by 4 bases, with 17 bases between the two germline ends. The CDR3 loop is CASSQDDYPGGPDTQYF. CDR3 nucleotides: TGCGCCAGCAGCCAAGATGATTACCCTGGGGGACCAGATACGCAGTATTTT.

The rearrangement links TRBV2 to TRBJ2-3; D tentatively reads TRBD1 or TRBD2 (5 bases each). CDR3 length: 13 residues. Germline CDR1 and CDR2: SNHLY and FYNNEI. V lost 7 bases and J lost 0, with 8 bases in between. CDR3 bases: TGTGCCAGCATTAGGGACAGCACAGATACGCAGTATTTT. Translation: CASIRDSTDTQYF.

The V call is TRBV5-1, the J call TRBJ2-7; D is uncertain. Trimming took off 3 bases at V and 0 bases at J, with 10 bases between the two ends. This CDR3 contains 14 residues. CDR1 is SGHRS and CDR2 is YFSETQ in the germline V gene. The chain's CDR3 is CASSSTGSSYEQYF. In DNA form, the CDR3 reads TGCGCCAGCAGCTCGACCGGGTCCTCCTACGAGCAGTACTTC.

This clone was detected a few times. The V gene is TRBV30, the J gene TRBJ1-6; TRBD1 matches 7 bases. The CDR3 runs to 16 residues. From germline, CDR1 is GTSNPN and CDR2 SVGIG (reference sequence). The J segment lost 4 bases and the V segment lost 2 bases, leaving 8 bases of the junction unmatched. CDR3 sequence reads: CAWSPEPGQYNSPLHF. The CDR3 region has the DNA TGTGCCTGGAGTCCAGAGCCGGGACAGTATAATTCACCCCTCCACTTT.

The chain has TRBV5-1 and TRBJ1-2; tentative D call: TRBD1 (5 bases). Germline values: CDR1 SGHRS, CDR2 YFSETQ. The V and J ends lost 5 bases and 6 bases respectively, with 17 bases between them. CDR3 size: 14 residues. The CDR3 protein is CASRRAGESDGYTF. Written as DNA, the CDR3 is TGCGCCAGCAGGAGGGCGGGGGAATCCGATGGCTACACCTTC.

The chain has TRBV6-6 and TRBJ2-7, with TRBD1 matching over 7 bases. The CDR3 spans 12 residues. In germline, CDR1 is MNHNY, CDR2 SVGAGI (reference sequence). V gave up 5 bases and J gave up 5 bases; unmatched junction bases: 3. As DNA, the CDR3 is TGTGCCAGCAGTGGACAGGCAAACGAGCAGTACTTC. Amino acid sequence: CASSGQANEQYF.

The chain combines TRBV4-2 with TRBJ2-1, with 8 bases aligning to TRBD2. Germline CDR1 and CDR2: LGHNA and YNFKEQ. The CDR3 covers 15 residues. After removal of 0 bases from V and 7 bases from J, the junction contained 5 bases not matched to a gene. The CDR3 coding sequence is TGTGCCAGCAGCCAAGATTGGGCTAGCGGGAATGAGCAGTTCTTC. This codes for CASSQDWASGNEQFF.

This clone has just one count. V gene TRBV15 combines with J gene TRBJ2-7; 11 positions agree with TRBD2. The CDR3 has 15 amino acids. The V and J ends lost 0 bases and 6 bases, in that order; junction bases with no gene match: 4. Germline assignment: CDR1 LNHNV and CDR2 YYDKDF (reference sequence). CDR3 sequence: CATSRDRTSGGEQYF. Here the CDR3 DNA reads TGTGCCACCAGCAGAGATCGAACTAGCGGGGGCGAGCAGTACTTC. The full variable domain, completed using reference TRBV15 and TRBJ2-7, is DAMVIQNPRYQVTQFGKPVTLSCSQTLNHNVMYWYQQKSSQAPKLLFHYYDKDFNNEADTPDNFQSRRPNTSFCFLDIRSPGLGDTAMYLCATSRDRTSGGEQYFGPGTRLTVT.

The chain couples TRBV30 to TRBJ1-5, with 7 bases lining up with TRBD1. This CDR3 region has 15 residues. Trimming removed 1 base from V and 2 bases from J; junction bases left unmatched: 5. CDR1 is GTSNPN and CDR2 is SVGIG in the germline V gene (reference sequence). CDR3 in DNA: TGTGCCTGGAGTGCTGACAGGGCAGGCAATCAGCCCCAGCATTTT. Its protein is CAWSADRAGNQPQHF.